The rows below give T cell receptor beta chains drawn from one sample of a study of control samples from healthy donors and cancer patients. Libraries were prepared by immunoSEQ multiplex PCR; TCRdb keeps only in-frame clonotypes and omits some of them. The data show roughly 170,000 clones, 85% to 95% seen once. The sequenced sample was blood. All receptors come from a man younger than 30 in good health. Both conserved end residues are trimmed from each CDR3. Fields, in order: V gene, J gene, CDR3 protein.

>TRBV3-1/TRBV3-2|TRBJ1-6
ASSQGRSFFNSPLH
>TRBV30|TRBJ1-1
AWSPAGWTEAF
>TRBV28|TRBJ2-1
ASVGSEYNEQF
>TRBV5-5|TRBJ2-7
ASSLVWEYEQY
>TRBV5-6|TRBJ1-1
ASSFGTGNTEAF
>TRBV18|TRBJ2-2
ASSPRSSALNTGELF
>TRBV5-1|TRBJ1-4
ASSLRQGGEKLF
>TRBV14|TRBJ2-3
ASSQERRQGLDTQY
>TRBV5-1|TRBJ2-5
ASSWGGGRETQY
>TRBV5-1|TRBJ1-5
ASRYGTGSNQPQH
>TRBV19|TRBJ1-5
ASSLQPYNQPQH
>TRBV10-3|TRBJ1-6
AIHPVGGSPLH
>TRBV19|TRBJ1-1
ASSIAGAGTGVSNTEAF
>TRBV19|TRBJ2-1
ASSTYRGSYNEQF
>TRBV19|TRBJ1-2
ASQRSGGNYGYT
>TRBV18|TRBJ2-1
ASSPSWTGINEQF
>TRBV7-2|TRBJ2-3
ASSRPAGTGLPDTQY
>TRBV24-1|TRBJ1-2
ASGGGSAGYT
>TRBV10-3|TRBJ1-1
AISERLQGSNTEAF
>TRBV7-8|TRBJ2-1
ASSHSTYEQF
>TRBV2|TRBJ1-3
ASVGPMVIGNTIY
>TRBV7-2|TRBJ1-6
ASSRYYSPLH
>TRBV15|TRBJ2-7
ATGRAPYEQY
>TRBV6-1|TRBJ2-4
ASSERPSGGVDIQY
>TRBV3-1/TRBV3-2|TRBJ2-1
ASSQIIVGSYNEQF
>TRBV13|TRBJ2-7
ASSSRDSYEQY
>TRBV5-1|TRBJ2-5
ASSLAGTLQETQY
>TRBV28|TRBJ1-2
ASSRTGGFNYGYT
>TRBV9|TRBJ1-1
ASSARPEGGRTEAF
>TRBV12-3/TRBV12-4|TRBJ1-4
ASSPSGREKLF
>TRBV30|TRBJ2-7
AWSVPGDAYEQY
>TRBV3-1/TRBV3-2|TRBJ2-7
ASSLTARGISEQY
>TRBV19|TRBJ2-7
ASSIRVGFEQY
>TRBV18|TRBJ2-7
ASSPGPEYYEQY
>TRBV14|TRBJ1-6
ASSQGTFNSPLH
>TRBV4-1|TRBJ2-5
ASSQGLGGGAVIETQY
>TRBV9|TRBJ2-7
ASSEEGDYEQY
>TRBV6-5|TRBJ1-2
ASRETGAGVWGYT
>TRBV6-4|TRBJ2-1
ASSSVPYNEQF
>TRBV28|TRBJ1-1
ASSYRVYTEAF
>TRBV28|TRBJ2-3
ASSWGMGLAGGRDTQY
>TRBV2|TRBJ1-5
ASSGERGLEPQH